Listed below are T cell receptor beta chains from one sample, sequenced in a study of T cells after yellow fever vaccination. TCRdb processed the 5' RACE reads anew with MiXCR; each CDR3 protein has one entry. The table has 350,000 to 550,000 distinct CDR3 sequences, under 20% seen once. The sample was PBMCs, taken before the yellow fever booster vaccination. All receptors come from a man between 18 and 35 years old who received the YFV17D yellow fever vaccine. The CDR3 runs from the conserved cysteine through the conserved F or W. D genes are given only for firm matches. For some rows the clone size is stated as once, few or many, or as a class when expanded; others skip it.

j_gene: TRBJ1-1; d_gene: TRBD1; v_gene: TRBV7-8; abundance: few; CDR3aa: CASNLDRVGMNTEAFF; CDR3nt: TGTGCCAGCAACTTGGACAGGGTGGGAATGAACACTGAAGCTTTCTTT
j_gene: TRBJ2-6; d_gene: .; v_gene: TRBV6-6; abundance: few; CDR3aa: CASSRRGGFLPGANVLTF; CDR3nt: TGTGCCAGCAGTCGCCGTGGAGGGTTTCTCCCTGGGGCCAACGTCCTGACTTTC
j_gene: TRBJ2-1; d_gene: .; v_gene: TRBV5-1; abundance: .; CDR3aa: CASSFASGEQFF; CDR3nt: TGCGCCAGCAGCTTCGCTTCCGGAGAGCAGTTCTTC
j_gene: TRBJ2-2; d_gene: .; v_gene: TRBV2; abundance: many; CDR3aa: CASSVDYTGELFF; CDR3nt: TGTGCCAGCAGCGTTGATTACACCGGGGAGCTGTTTTTT
j_gene: TRBJ1-2; d_gene: .; v_gene: TRBV6-2/TRBV6-3; abundance: few; CDR3aa: CASSYSKLGAYGYTF; CDR3nt: TGTGCCAGCAGTTACTCGAAGCTTGGAGCCTATGGCTACACCTTC
j_gene: TRBJ2-5; d_gene: TRBD2; v_gene: TRBV6-6; abundance: .; CDR3aa: CASSPRASGGVETQYF; CDR3nt: TGTGCCAGCAGCCCAAGGGCTAGCGGGGGGGTAGAGACCCAGTACTTC
j_gene: TRBJ1-5; d_gene: .; v_gene: TRBV20-1; abundance: few; CDR3aa: CSARRRLSNQPQHF; CDR3nt: TGCAGTGCTAGACGGAGGCTCAGCAATCAGCCCCAGCATTTT
j_gene: TRBJ1-4; d_gene: TRBD1; v_gene: TRBV4-1; abundance: .; CDR3aa: CASRRQGAGEKLFF; CDR3nt: TGCGCCAGCAGGAGACAGGGGGCTGGGGAAAAACTGTTTTTT
j_gene: TRBJ2-3; d_gene: .; v_gene: TRBV12-3/TRBV12-4; abundance: .; CDR3aa: CASSFQRRTDTQYF; CDR3nt: TGTGCCAGCAGTTTTCAGCGGCGCACAGATACGCAGTATTTT
j_gene: TRBJ1-1; d_gene: .; v_gene: TRBV7-2; abundance: .; CDR3aa: CASSSPAGGLNTEAFF; CDR3nt: TGTGCCAGCAGCTCCCCGGCGGGGGGTCTGAACACTGAAGCTTTCTTT
j_gene: TRBJ1-1; d_gene: TRBD1; v_gene: TRBV6-6; abundance: few; CDR3aa: CASSSLDRGFSEAFF; CDR3nt: TGTGCCAGCAGTTCCTTGGACAGGGGATTTTCTGAAGCTTTCTTT
j_gene: TRBJ2-1; d_gene: TRBD2; v_gene: TRBV5-1; abundance: few; CDR3aa: CASSFLGRGAYNEQFF; CDR3nt: TGCGCCAGCAGCTTCCTTGGACGGGGGGCCTACAATGAGCAGTTCTTC
j_gene: TRBJ1-4; d_gene: TRBD1; v_gene: TRBV13; abundance: .; CDR3aa: CASSSRGQGEKLFF; CDR3nt: TGTGCCAGCAGCTCCCGGGGACAGGGGGAAAAACTGTTTTTT
j_gene: TRBJ2-7; d_gene: .; v_gene: TRBV12-3/TRBV12-4; abundance: .; CDR3aa: CASSSEGAVLREQYF; CDR3nt: TGTGCCAGCAGTTCAGAGGGAGCGGTGCTCCGCGAGCAGTACTTC
j_gene: TRBJ2-2; d_gene: .; v_gene: TRBV7-6; abundance: .; CDR3aa: CASSQGGSTGELFF; CDR3nt: TGTGCCAGCAGCCAAGGGGGGTCCACCGGGGAGCTGTTTTTT
j_gene: TRBJ1-2; d_gene: .; v_gene: TRBV29-1; abundance: .; CDR3aa: CSVQGITRLNHYGYTF; CDR3nt: TGCAGCGTTCAGGGAATAACGAGATTGAACCACTATGGCTACACCTTC
j_gene: TRBJ2-3; d_gene: .; v_gene: TRBV3-1; abundance: medium-sized; CDR3aa: CASNSRGSTDTQYF; CDR3nt: TGTGCCAGCAACTCACGGGGCAGCACAGATACGCAGTATTTT
j_gene: TRBJ2-1; d_gene: .; v_gene: TRBV6-5; abundance: few; CDR3aa: CASSKSRYEQFF; CDR3nt: TGTGCCAGCAGTAAATCCAGGTACGAGCAGTTCTTC
j_gene: TRBJ2-7; d_gene: .; v_gene: TRBV10-3; abundance: .; CDR3aa: CAISVPGMDEQYF; CDR3nt: TGTGCCATCAGTGTCCCAGGGATGGACGAGCAGTACTTC
j_gene: TRBJ1-2; d_gene: TRBD1; v_gene: TRBV5-1; abundance: few; CDR3aa: CASSAQDRAGGYTF; CDR3nt: TGCGCCAGCAGCGCCCAAGACAGGGCCGGTGGCTACACCTTC
j_gene: TRBJ2-2; d_gene: .; v_gene: TRBV4-3; abundance: .; CDR3aa: CASSQAVTETGELFF; CDR3nt: TGCGCCAGCAGCCAGGCAGTAACGGAGACCGGGGAGCTGTTTTTT
j_gene: TRBJ1-1; d_gene: .; v_gene: TRBV7-9; abundance: .; CDR3aa: CASSLFREPPEAFF; CDR3nt: TGTGCCAGCAGCTTATTCAGGGAACCCCCTGAAGCTTTCTTT
j_gene: TRBJ1-1; d_gene: .; v_gene: TRBV27; abundance: few; CDR3aa: CASRPRGWEGSTEAFF; CDR3nt: TGTGCCAGCAGGCCGCGTGGGTGGGAAGGGAGCACTGAAGCTTTCTTT
j_gene: TRBJ2-2; d_gene: .; v_gene: TRBV7-2; abundance: .; CDR3aa: CASSRRGGTNTGELFF; CDR3nt: TGTGCCAGCAGCCGTCGAGGGGGGACGAACACCGGGGAGCTGTTTTTT
j_gene: TRBJ2-1; d_gene: .; v_gene: TRBV4-1; abundance: .; CDR3aa: CASSHMTDEQFF; CDR3nt: TGCGCCAGCAGCCATATGACAGATGAGCAGTTCTTC
j_gene: TRBJ2-2; d_gene: .; v_gene: TRBV20-1; abundance: few; CDR3aa: CSALPGGPNTGELFF; CDR3nt: TGCAGTGCCCTGCCCGGGGGCCCGAACACCGGGGAGCTGTTTTTT
j_gene: TRBJ2-3; d_gene: .; v_gene: TRBV20-1; abundance: once; CDR3aa: CSASESTDTQYF; CDR3nt: TGCAGTGCTTCGGAGTCCACAGATACGCAGTATTTT
j_gene: TRBJ2-5; d_gene: .; v_gene: TRBV5-1; abundance: few; CDR3aa: CASSLGGGGVETQYF; CDR3nt: TGCGCCAGCAGCTTGGGAGGCGGCGGCGTCGAGACCCAGTACTTC
j_gene: TRBJ2-5; d_gene: .; v_gene: TRBV20-1; abundance: many; CDR3aa: CSAFHRAEETQYF; CDR3nt: TGCAGTGCTTTCCACAGGGCTGAAGAGACCCAGTACTTC
j_gene: TRBJ2-1; d_gene: .; v_gene: TRBV19; abundance: few; CDR3aa: CASSVNGLGEQFF; CDR3nt: TGTGCCAGTAGTGTCAATGGACTGGGTGAGCAGTTCTTC
j_gene: TRBJ1-2; d_gene: .; v_gene: TRBV12-3/TRBV12-4; abundance: many; CDR3aa: CASSLPDRATGYTF; CDR3nt: TGTGCCAGCAGTTTACCCGACCGCGCAACGGGCTACACCTTC
j_gene: TRBJ2-5; d_gene: .; v_gene: TRBV7-8; abundance: few; CDR3aa: CASSEGTRVGEETQYF; CDR3nt: TGTGCCAGCAGTGAGGGTACCAGGGTTGGGGAGGAGACCCAGTACTTC
j_gene: TRBJ2-2; d_gene: TRBD1; v_gene: TRBV20-1; abundance: once; CDR3aa: CSARSGQGAGTGELFF; CDR3nt: TGCAGTGCTAGATCCGGACAGGGGGCAGGCACCGGGGAGCTGTTTTTT
j_gene: TRBJ2-5; d_gene: .; v_gene: TRBV4-1; abundance: .; CDR3aa: CASSQSWVYQETQYF; CDR3nt: TGCGCCAGCAGCCAATCCTGGGTGTACCAAGAGACCCAGTACTTC
j_gene: TRBJ2-3; d_gene: .; v_gene: TRBV20-1; abundance: many; CDR3aa: CSATRGSGIEGDTQYF; CDR3nt: TGCAGTGCCACGCGTGGATCAGGGATAGAGGGAGATACGCAGTATTTT
j_gene: TRBJ1-2; d_gene: .; v_gene: TRBV20-1; abundance: .; CDR3aa: CGGGNYGYTF; CDR3nt: TGCGGGGGGGGTAACTATGGCTACACCTTC
j_gene: TRBJ2-1; d_gene: .; v_gene: TRBV2; abundance: .; CDR3aa: CASRSGTPGEQFF; CDR3nt: TGTGCCAGCAGATCCGGGACTCCGGGTGAGCAGTTCTTC
j_gene: TRBJ1-5; d_gene: .; v_gene: TRBV2; abundance: few; CDR3aa: CASRFTGIQPQHF; CDR3nt: TGTGCCAGCAGGTTTACAGGGATTCAGCCCCAGCATTTT